The 30 T cell receptor beta chains listed next were all sequenced from one sample in a study of shared clonotypes between healthy human individuals. CD45RO-negative, CCR7-positively selected cells formed the naive CD8 fraction, excluding terminally differentiated effector memory CD45RA+ cells. Profiling relied on immunoSEQ multiplex PCR, and the TCRdb table lists in-frame clones only, not all of them. This table holds over 2,000,000 clones, 93% found once. The sequencing input was naive CD8+ T cells from PBMCs. Source of these receptors: a man aged 18 to 30 in good health. Some clones in this sample may be carry-over from other donors' samples.

Comments on this clone: In the same sample, other DNA sequences code for this CDR3. This sequence joins TRBV7-3 and TRBJ1-2; D might be TRBD1 (5 bases). Trimming stripped 0 bases from V and 1 base from J, with 9 bases between. CDR1 is SGHTA, CDR2 FQGTGA, per germline. The CDR3 runs 15 residues. CDR3 region: CASSLTPGLNYGYTF. The CDR3 DNA is TGTGCCAGCAGCTTAACCCCGGGACTTAACTATGGCTACACCTTC. Combining the CDR3 with reference TRBV7-3 and TRBJ1-2 gives the whole variable domain GAGVSQTPSNKVTEKGKYVELRCDPISGHTALYWYRQSLGQGPEFLIYFQGTGAADDSGLPNDRFFAVRPEGSVSTLKIQRTERGDSAVYLCASSLTPGLNYGYTFGSGTRLTVV.

This clone appeared once. The chain combines TRBV5-1 with TRBJ1-4; 9 positions agree with TRBD1. The V and J ends lost 5 bases and 4 bases, in that order; junction bases with no gene match: 9. The CDR3 totals 16 residues. Germline CDR1 reads SGHRS; CDR2 reads YFSETQ. The CDR3 loop is CASSRVGQGINEKLFF. CDR3 nucleotide sequence: TGCGCCAGCAGTCGAGTCGGACAGGGGATTAATGAAAAACTGTTTTTT.

This CDR3 reads CASSFSHRGTKLNYEQYF. The CDR3 DNA sequence: TGTGCCAGCAGCTTTTCCCACCGAGGGACAAAACTTAACTACGAGCAGTACTTC. This chain links TRBV5-6 with TRBJ2-7; a possible D gene is TRBD1 (6 bases). V was cut by 2 bases and J by 3 bases, with 24 bases left in between. The CDR3 runs 18 residues. Germline CDR1 reads SGHDT; CDR2 reads YYEEEE.

The chain combines TRBV28 with TRBJ2-3, with no clear D. The CDR3 length is 13 residues. Trimming took 8 bases from V and 6 from J, leaving 15 bases between them. CDR1 is MDHEN and CDR2 is SYDVKM in the germline V gene. This CDR3 is CASVPRAGDTQYF. The CDR3 region has the DNA TGTGCCAGCGTCCCCCGGGCCGGCGATACGCAGTATTTT.

The chain carries TRBV11-1 and TRBJ2-7, with D hard to call. CDR3 length equals 13 residues. The ends were cut back, 3 bases at V and 0 bases at J, with 6 bases in the middle. Germline CDR1 is SGHAT and CDR2 is FQDESV (reference sequence). CDR3 protein: CASSFGHSYEQYF. The DNA for the CDR3 is TGTGCCAGCAGCTTCGGGCACTCCTACGAGCAGTACTTC.

This clone was detected once. V and J are TRBV7-3 and TRBJ2-3; 9 nucleotides line up with TRBD1. V was pared by 1 base and J by 5 bases, with 10 bases of the junction left unmatched. Per the germline V gene, CDR1 is SGHTA and CDR2 is FQGTGA. This CDR3 spans 17 amino acids. DNA for the CDR3: TGTGCCAGCAGCTTAATCCGAGGACAGGGGTCCCGAGATACGCAGTATTTT. It specifies CASSLIRGQGSRDTQYF.

Worth noting for this clone: The sample contains more than one DNA sequence encoding this CDR3. The chain links TRBV9 to TRBJ2-1; TRBD2 is a possible D gene (6 bases). Per germline, CDR1 SGDLS and CDR2 YYNGEE. The CDR3 runs to 15 residues. With 0 bases removed from V and 5 bases from J, the gap between germline ends came to 12 bases. The CDR3 protein is CASSVGGGGNNEQFF. The CDR3 DNA reads as TGTGCCAGCAGCGTAGGTGGCGGCGGGAACAATGAGCAGTTCTTC.

This clone was recorded only once. The V call is TRBV5-1, the J call TRBJ1-5; tentative D call: TRBD1 (5 bases). In germline, CDR1 is SGHRS, CDR2 YFSETQ. Trimming stripped 4 bases from V and 7 bases from J, with 21 bases between. The CDR3 covers 16 residues. CDR3 sequence: CASSPPCGGAKQPQHF. The CDR3 DNA reads TGCGCCAGCAGCCCGCCTTGCGGAGGGGCTAAGCAGCCCCAGCATTTT.

A remark on this clone: Other DNA sequences in the sample encode the same CDR3. Written as DNA, the CDR3 is TGTGCCAGCAGTTTAGGGACAGCAAGCTACAATGAGCAGTTCTTC. Residues: CASSLGTASYNEQFF. The rearrangement uses TRBV27 and TRBJ2-1; 7 nucleotides match TRBD1. Germline V gives CDR1 MNHEY, CDR2 SMNVEV (reference sequence). The ends lost 2 bases at V and 3 bases at J; junction bases unmatched: 4. CDR3 length equals 15 residues.

This clone came up once. The chain links TRBV13 to TRBJ2-2, with D perhaps matching TRBD2 (5 bases). Trimming shortened V by 0 bases and J by 3 bases, and 14 bases separated the two germline ends. The germline V gene encodes CDR1 PRHDT and CDR2 FYEKMQ (reference sequence). This CDR3 is 17 amino acids long. CDR3 bases: TGTGCCAGCAGCTTAGGCCCCAGCGGTCGATACACCGGGGAGCTGTTTTTT. This sequence encodes CASSLGPSGRYTGELFF.

This chain connects TRBV19 to TRBJ2-2; D unclear. Per the germline V gene, CDR1 is LNHDA and CDR2 is SQIVND (reference sequence). V was pared by 5 bases and J by 6 bases, with 22 bases between. The CDR3 loop spans 17 amino acids. As DNA, the CDR3 is TGTGCCAGTAGTTCCCGGGTGAGCTCCTGGGTCGCCGGGGAGCTGTTTTTT. Residues: CASSSRVSSWVAGELFF. The full variable domain, rest sourced from reference TRBV19 and TRBJ2-2, is DGGITQSPKYLFRKEGQNVTLSCEQNLNHDAMYWYRQDPGQGLRLIYYSQIVNDFQKGDIAEGYSVSREKKESFPLTVTSAQKNPTAFYLCASSSRVSSWVAGELFFGEGSRLTVL.

The V call is TRBV4-2, the J call TRBJ2-1; D may be TRBD2 (6 bases). CDR1 is LGHNA and CDR2 is YNFKEQ in the germline V gene. The CDR3 sequence is 17 residues long. V was pared by 5 bases and J by 6 bases, with 23 bases between. The CDR3 nucleotides read TGTGCCAGCAGCGCCAATCCCCCCGGGAGCCCGATCAATGAGCAGTTCTTC. Translating gives CASSANPPGSPINEQFF.

V is TRBV5-1 and J is TRBJ1-5; the D is unclear. The V gene's germline CDR1 is SGHRS and CDR2 YFSETQ. The CDR3 extends over 13 amino acids. V was shortened by 7 bases and J by 10 bases, with 18 bases between the two germline ends. This CDR3 reads CASEGLSFAPQHF. CDR3 sequence (DNA): TGCGCCAGCGAAGGACTCTCCTTTGCTCCCCAGCATTTT. Using reference TRBV5-1 and TRBJ1-5 for the parts outside the CDR3, the full variable domain is KAGVTQTPRYLIKTRGQQVTLSCSPISGHRSVSWYQQTPGQGLQFLFEYFSETQRNKGNFPGRFSGRQFSNSRSEMNVSTLELGDSALYLCASEGLSFAPQHFGDGTRLSIL.

The chain joins TRBV5-1 to TRBJ2-1; D remains unclear. Germline CDR1 reads SGHRS; CDR2 reads YFSETQ. The CDR3 extends over 13 amino acids. The V and J ends lost 1 base and 7 bases respectively, with 9 bases between them. CDR3 in amino acids: CASSLMSRNEQFF. CDR3 sequence (DNA): TGCGCCAGCAGCTTGATGTCTAGGAATGAGCAGTTCTTC.

The chain couples TRBV14 to TRBJ1-4; D is undetermined. The CDR3 loop spans 15 amino acids. Trimming removed 0 bases from V and 0 bases from J, with 5 bases in between. In germline, CDR1 is SGHDN, CDR2 FVKESK. In DNA, the CDR3 is TGTGCCAGCAGCCAAGATCGGGCAACTAATGAAAAACTGTTTTTT. Its protein is CASSQDRATNEKLFF. Drawing the rest from reference TRBV14 and TRBJ1-4, the complete variable domain is EAGVTQFPSHSVIEKGQTVTLRCDPISGHDNLYWYRRVMGKEIKFLLHFVKESKQDESGMPNNRFLAERTGGTYSTLKVQPAELEDSGVYFCASSQDRATNEKLFFGSGTQLSVL.

The chain carries TRBV11-2 and TRBJ2-7, with 8 nucleotides matching TRBD2. This CDR3 has 17 amino acids. V shed 1 base, J shed 2 bases, and the junction held 10 bases outside the gene matches. Germline lookup yields CDR1 SGHAT and CDR2 FQNNGV. CDR3 sequence reads: CASSLADSGIIPYEQYF. The CDR3 nucleotides read TGTGCCAGCAGCTTAGCTGATAGCGGGATTATCCCCTACGAGCAGTACTTC.

This sequence joins TRBV7-9 and TRBJ2-5, with a weak D call TRBD2 (5 bases). The length of the CDR3 is 13 residues. The germline gives CDR1 SEHNR, CDR2 FQNEAQ (reference sequence). The germline V and J ends were trimmed by 3 bases and 5 bases, with 10 bases remaining between them. In DNA, the CDR3 is TGTGCCAGCAGCTTTGCGGGCCCGGAGACCCAGTACTTC. Protein product: CASSFAGPETQYF.

J is TRBJ2-7 and V is TRBV7-9, with 10 nucleotides matching TRBD2. Germline V lookup: CDR1 SEHNR, CDR2 FQNEAQ (reference sequence). The CDR3 runs to 18 residues. Trimming removed 4 bases from V and 5 bases from J; junction bases left unmatched: 17. CDR3 in amino acids: CASSSRVGQAGGRHEQYF. The CDR3 bases are TGTGCCAGCAGCTCACGCGTCGGACAAGCGGGAGGGAGGCACGAGCAGTACTTC.

A single count supports this clone. The chain joins TRBV28 to TRBJ2-5; D not resolved. V lost 1 base, J lost 5 bases, and 11 bases lay in between. This CDR3 region has 14 residues. Germline CDR1 MDHEN, CDR2 SYDVKM. The DNA of the CDR3 is TGTGCCAGCAGTTTATTGGGCGACGGGGAGACCCAGTACTTC. It yields the protein CASSLLGDGETQYF.

With regard to this clone: The same CDR3 arises from other DNA sequences in this sample as well. This chain links TRBV27 with TRBJ2-7; 11 bases are a match to TRBD1. V was pared by 2 bases and J by 5 bases, with 2 bases of the junction left unmatched. Germline CDR1 reads MNHEY; CDR2 reads SMNVEV (reference sequence). CDR3 size: 14 residues. The CDR3 DNA follows: TGTGCCAGCAGTTTAGGGACAGGGGGTCACGAGCAGTACTTC. It yields the protein CASSLGTGGHEQYF.

A single count supports this clone. V usage is TRBV9 and J usage is TRBJ1-3; D is undetermined. V was trimmed by 0 bases and J by 5 bases, leaving 15 bases between them. CDR1 and CDR2 from the germline V gene are SGDLS and YYNGEE. This CDR3 has 16 amino acids. This chain's CDR3 is CASSVGTDSTRNTIYF. CDR3 coding DNA: TGTGCCAGCAGCGTAGGAACTGACTCGACTAGAAACACCATATATTTT.

V and J are TRBV7-6 and TRBJ2-7; D may be TRBD1 (7 bases). V lost 5 bases, J lost 4 bases, and 21 bases lay in between. Germline loops: CDR1 SGHVS, CDR2 FNYEAQ. The CDR3 has 16 residues. This CDR3 is CASSPYGAGGGYEQYF. Written as DNA, the CDR3 is TGTGCCAGCAGCCCCTATGGGGCAGGGGGAGGTTACGAGCAGTACTTC.

V gene TRBV20-1 combines with J gene TRBJ2-7, with D hard to call. V lost 4 bases and J 5 bases, leaving 6 bases between the germline ends. Germline V lookup: CDR1 DFQATT, CDR2 SNEGSKA (reference sequence). The CDR3 consists of 10 residues. CDR3 region: CSAILHEQYF. The CDR3, as DNA: TGCAGTGCTATTCTGCACGAGCAGTACTTC.

The genes are TRBV30 and TRBJ2-7; maybe TRBD1 (6 bases). The length of the CDR3 is 13 residues. The V gene lost 0 bases and the J gene lost 0 bases, with 6 bases spanning the gap. CDR1 and CDR2 from the germline V gene are GTSNPN and SVGIG (reference sequence). This CDR3 reads CAWSVGASYEQYF. In DNA form, the CDR3 reads TGTGCCTGGAGTGTGGGGGCCTCCTACGAGCAGTACTTC. Full variable domain (missing parts from reference TRBV30 and TRBJ2-7): SQTIHQWPATLVQPVGSPLSLECTVEGTSNPNLYWYRQAAGRGLQLLFYSVGIGQISSEVPQNLSASRPQDRQFILSSKKLLLSDSGFYLCAWSVGASYEQYFGPGTRLTVT.

The J gene is TRBJ2-7, the V gene TRBV27, with 13 bases identical to TRBD2. The CDR3 contains 18 residues. In germline, CDR1 is MNHEY, CDR2 SMNVEV (reference sequence). Germline trimming cut 5 bases from V and 5 bases from J; bases unmatched to any gene: 15. The CDR3: CASSRGGLAGTGLNEQYF. The CDR3 nucleotides read TGTGCCAGCAGTAGGGGGGGACTAGCGGGAACAGGTCTGAACGAGCAGTACTTC.

As regards this clone: A read error may produce the germline difference seen at one junction end. The rearrangement uses TRBV2 and TRBJ2-7, with TRBD2 identical over 7 bases. The CDR3 has 14 amino acids. Germline CDR1 reads SNHLY; CDR2 reads FYNNEI. CDR3 nucleotides: TGTGCCAGCAGGGAAGGCGGGAGTATCTACGAGCAGTACTTC. Protein product: CASREGGSIYEQYF.

In this sample, this clone turned up a few times. The chain has TRBV9 and TRBJ1-2; tentative D call: TRBD1 (6 bases). The CDR3 length is 15 residues. V was cut by 4 bases and J by 0 bases, with 13 bases left in between. Per the germline V gene, CDR1 is SGDLS and CDR2 is YYNGEE. The CDR3 DNA follows: TGTGCCAGCAGCCCCGGGGGGCAGCCTAACTATGGCTACACCTTC. This codes for CASSPGGQPNYGYTF.

V is TRBV19 and J is TRBJ2-3; D is unclear. This CDR3 is 14 amino acids long. CDR1 and CDR2 from the germline V gene are LNHDA and SQIVND (reference sequence). The V end was cut by 4 bases, the J end by 4 bases, with 12 bases between. The DNA of the CDR3 is TGTGCCAGTAGTACCCGGTCCGTTGCAGATACGCAGTATTTT. Translation: CASSTRSVADTQYF.

In the case of this clone: The DNA is omitted, as the CDR3 cannot be located on it reliably, and the CDR3 follows TCRdb's listing. The chain is built from TRBV29-1 and TRBJ1-1. The CDR3 has 16 residues if both end residues are counted. In germline, CDR1 is SQVTM, CDR2 ANQGSEA. This CDR3 reads CSVEGRAGQMNTEAFF.

For this clone: The same CDR3 is also encoded by other DNA sequences in this sample. V gene TRBV5-6 combines with J gene TRBJ1-5; perhaps TRBD1 as D (5 bases). Trimming cost V 4 bases and J 3 bases, with 11 bases left between them. The CDR3 length is 14 residues. Germline V gives CDR1 SGHDT, CDR2 YYEEEE. The CDR3 DNA is TGTGCCAGCAGCCTAACAGGCTCCAATCAGCCCCAGCATTTT. Amino acid sequence: CASSLTGSNQPQHF.